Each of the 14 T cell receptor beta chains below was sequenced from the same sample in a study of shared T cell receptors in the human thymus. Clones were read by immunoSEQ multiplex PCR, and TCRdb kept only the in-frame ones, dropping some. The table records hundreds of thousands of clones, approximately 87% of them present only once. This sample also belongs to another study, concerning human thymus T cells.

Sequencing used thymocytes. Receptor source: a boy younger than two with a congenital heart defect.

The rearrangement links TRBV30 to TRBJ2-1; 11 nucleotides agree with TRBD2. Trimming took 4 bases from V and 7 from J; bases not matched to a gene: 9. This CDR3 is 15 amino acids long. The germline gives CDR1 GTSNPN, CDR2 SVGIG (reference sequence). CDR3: CAWKLAGENVNEQFF. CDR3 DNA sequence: TGTGCCTGGAAACTAGCGGGAGAGAACGTAAATGAGCAGTTCTTC. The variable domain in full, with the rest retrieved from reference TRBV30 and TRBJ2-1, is SQTIHQWPATLVQPVGSPLSLECTVEGTSNPNLYWYRQAAGRGLQLLFYSVGIGQISSEVPQNLSASRPQDRQFILSSKKLLLSDSGFYLCAWKLAGENVNEQFFGPGTRLTVL.

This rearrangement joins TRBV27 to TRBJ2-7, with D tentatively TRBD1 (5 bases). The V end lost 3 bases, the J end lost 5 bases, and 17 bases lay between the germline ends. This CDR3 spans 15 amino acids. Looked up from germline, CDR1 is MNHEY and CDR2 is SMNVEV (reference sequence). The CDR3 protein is CASSFGPQGNHEQYF. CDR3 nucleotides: TGTGCCAGCAGTTTCGGTCCCCAGGGAAACCACGAGCAGTACTTC.

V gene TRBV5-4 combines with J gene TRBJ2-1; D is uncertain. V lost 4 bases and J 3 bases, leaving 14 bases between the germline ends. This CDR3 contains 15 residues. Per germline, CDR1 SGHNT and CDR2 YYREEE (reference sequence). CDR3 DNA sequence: TGTGCCAGCAGCCCTCACAGCCTTATCTACAATGAGCAGTTCTTC. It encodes CASSPHSLIYNEQFF.

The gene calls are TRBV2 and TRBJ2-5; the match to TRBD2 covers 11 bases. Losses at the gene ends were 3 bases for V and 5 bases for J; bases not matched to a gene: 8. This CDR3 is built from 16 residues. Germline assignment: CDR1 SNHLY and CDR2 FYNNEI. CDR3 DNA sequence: TGTGCCAGCAGTGATAATAGCGGGGGGGCCCGGGAGACCCAGTACTTC. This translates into CASSDNSGGARETQYF.

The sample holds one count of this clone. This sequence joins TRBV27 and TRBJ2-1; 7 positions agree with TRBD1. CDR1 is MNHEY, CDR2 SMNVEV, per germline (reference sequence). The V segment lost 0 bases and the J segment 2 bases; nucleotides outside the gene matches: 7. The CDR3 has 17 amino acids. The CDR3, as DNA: TGTGCCAGCAGTTTATCTCCCGGGACAGTAACCTACAATGAGCAGTTCTTC. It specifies CASSLSPGTVTYNEQFF.

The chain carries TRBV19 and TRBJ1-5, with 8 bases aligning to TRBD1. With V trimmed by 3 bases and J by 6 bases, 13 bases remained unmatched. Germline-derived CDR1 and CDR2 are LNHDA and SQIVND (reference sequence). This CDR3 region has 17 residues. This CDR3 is CASSIPTDRGLGQPQHF. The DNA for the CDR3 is TGTGCCAGTAGTATCCCCACCGACAGGGGACTCGGTCAGCCCCAGCATTTT.

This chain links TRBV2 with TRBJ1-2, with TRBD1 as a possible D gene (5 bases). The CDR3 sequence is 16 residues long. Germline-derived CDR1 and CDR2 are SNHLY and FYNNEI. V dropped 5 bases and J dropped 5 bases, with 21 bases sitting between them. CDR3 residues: CASSSTGSPPRYGYTF. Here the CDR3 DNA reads TGTGCCAGCAGTTCTACAGGATCCCCACCCCGTTATGGCTACACCTTC.

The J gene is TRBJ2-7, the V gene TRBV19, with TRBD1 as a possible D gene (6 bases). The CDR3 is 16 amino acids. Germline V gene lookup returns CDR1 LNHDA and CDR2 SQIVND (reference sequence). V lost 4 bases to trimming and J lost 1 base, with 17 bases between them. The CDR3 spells CASSTLTGQGSYEQYF. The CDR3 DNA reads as TGTGCCAGTAGTACCCTCACCGGGCAGGGGTCCTACGAGCAGTACTTC.

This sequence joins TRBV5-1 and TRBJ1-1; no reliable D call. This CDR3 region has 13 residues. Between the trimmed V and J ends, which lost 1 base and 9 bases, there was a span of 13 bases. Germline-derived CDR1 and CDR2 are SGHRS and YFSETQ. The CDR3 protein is CASSLSFLEQAFF. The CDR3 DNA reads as TGCGCCAGCAGCTTGTCCTTTTTGGAGCAAGCTTTCTTT.

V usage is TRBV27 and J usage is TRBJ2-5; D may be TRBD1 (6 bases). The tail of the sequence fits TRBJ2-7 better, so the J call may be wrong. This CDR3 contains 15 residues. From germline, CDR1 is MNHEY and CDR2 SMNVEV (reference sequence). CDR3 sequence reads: CASSSARQAAYEQYF. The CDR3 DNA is TGTGCCAGCAGTTCTGCCCGACAGGCTGCCTACGAGCAGTACTTC.

This CDR3 is CATITLAGDGYEQYF. DNA for the CDR3: TGTGCCACCATTACTCTAGCGGGAGATGGTTACGAGCAGTACTTC. This rearrangement joins TRBV9 to TRBJ2-7; 10 nucleotides match TRBD2. Unmatched junction bases numbered 13, after V lost 9 bases and J lost 4 bases. The germline gives CDR1 SGDLS, CDR2 YYNGEE. CDR3 length: 15 amino acids.

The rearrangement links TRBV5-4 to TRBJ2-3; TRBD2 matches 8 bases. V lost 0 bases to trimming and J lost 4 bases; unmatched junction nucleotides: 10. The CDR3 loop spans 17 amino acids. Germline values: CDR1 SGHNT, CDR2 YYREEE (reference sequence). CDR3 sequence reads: CASSLATGTSTPDTQYF. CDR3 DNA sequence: TGTGCCAGCAGCTTGGCCACGGGGACTAGTACCCCAGATACGCAGTATTTT.

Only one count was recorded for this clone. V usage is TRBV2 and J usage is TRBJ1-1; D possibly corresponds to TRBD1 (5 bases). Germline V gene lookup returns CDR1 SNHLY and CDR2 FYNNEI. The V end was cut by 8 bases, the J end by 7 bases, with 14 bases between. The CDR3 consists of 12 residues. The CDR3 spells CASVDSLVEAFF. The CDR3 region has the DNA TGTGCCAGCGTAGACAGTCTCGTTGAAGCTTTCTTT.

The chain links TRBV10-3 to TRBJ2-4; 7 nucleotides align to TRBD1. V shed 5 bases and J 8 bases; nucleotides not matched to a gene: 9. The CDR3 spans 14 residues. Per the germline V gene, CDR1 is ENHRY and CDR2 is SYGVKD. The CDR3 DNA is TGTGCCATCAGTCCAATACAGGGGACGGACATTCAGTACTTC. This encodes CAISPIQGTDIQYF.